The 5 T cell receptor beta chains in this list originate from one sample, sequenced in a study of blood T cell repertoires in COVID-19. The protocol was immunoSEQ multiplex PCR, while the TCRdb copy is restricted to in-frame clones and leaves out a portion. The table shows some 210,000 clones, with around 88% occurring only once. The specimen was peripheral blood. The receptors here all came from a middle-aged man with active or convalescent COVID-19.

The V gene is TRBV6-6, the J gene TRBJ2-5; D not certain. The CDR3 runs to 11 residues. With 6 bases removed from V and 3 bases from J, the gap between germline ends came to 5 bases. Germline CDR1 MNHNY, CDR2 SVGAGI (reference sequence). In DNA form, the CDR3 reads TGTGCCAGCAGAGAGAAAGAGACCCAGTACTTC. Translation: CASREKETQYF.

The rearrangement joins TRBV28 to TRBJ2-7; weak D call: TRBD1 (7 bases). This CDR3 region has 17 residues. V was pared by 3 bases and J by 2 bases, with 20 bases between. From germline, CDR1 is MDHEN and CDR2 SYDVKM. CDR3 sequence: CASSFPRGGGTAYEQYF. The CDR3 coding sequence is TGTGCCAGCAGTTTCCCCCGAGGGGGCGGGACCGCCTACGAGCAGTACTTC.

This chain links TRBV7-9 with TRBJ2-1, with TRBD2 identical over 9 bases. Unmatched junction bases numbered 9, after V lost 5 bases and J lost 1 base. The CDR3 consists of 17 residues. Per germline, CDR1 SEHNR and CDR2 FQNEAQ (reference sequence). The chain's CDR3 is CASSPRGSGGSYNEQFF. In DNA form, the CDR3 reads TGTGCCAGCAGCCCAAGGGGTAGCGGGGGATCCTACAATGAGCAGTTCTTC.

This clone was observed once. J is TRBJ2-3 and V is TRBV19, with 7 bases that match TRBD2. The CDR3 runs to 14 residues. J gave up 4 bases and V 9 bases, and 10 bases lay outside the gene matches. CDR1 is LNHDA, CDR2 SQIVND, per germline (reference sequence). The CDR3, as DNA: TGTGCCAGCCTCCCCGCGGGGGAGGCAGATACGCAGTATTTT. Translating it yields CASLPAGEADTQYF. Full variable domain (missing parts from reference TRBV19 and TRBJ2-3): DGGITQSPKYLFRKEGQNVTLSCEQNLNHDAMYWYRQDPGQGLRLIYYSQIVNDFQKGDIAEGYSVSREKKESFPLTVTSAQKNPTAFYLCASLPAGEADTQYFGPGTRLTVL.

A word on this clone: Germline and junction disagree at one end, which may indicate a read error. This same CDR3 is encoded by further DNA sequences in the sample. The chain links TRBV7-2 to TRBJ1-2, with D perhaps matching TRBD1 (5 bases). The germline gives CDR1 SGHTA, CDR2 FQGNSA. This CDR3 contains 15 residues. Here the CDR3 reads CASSLGVAGRYGYTF. The DNA for the CDR3 is TGTGCCAGCAGCTTAGGGGTGGCAGGGCGATATGGCTATACCTTC.